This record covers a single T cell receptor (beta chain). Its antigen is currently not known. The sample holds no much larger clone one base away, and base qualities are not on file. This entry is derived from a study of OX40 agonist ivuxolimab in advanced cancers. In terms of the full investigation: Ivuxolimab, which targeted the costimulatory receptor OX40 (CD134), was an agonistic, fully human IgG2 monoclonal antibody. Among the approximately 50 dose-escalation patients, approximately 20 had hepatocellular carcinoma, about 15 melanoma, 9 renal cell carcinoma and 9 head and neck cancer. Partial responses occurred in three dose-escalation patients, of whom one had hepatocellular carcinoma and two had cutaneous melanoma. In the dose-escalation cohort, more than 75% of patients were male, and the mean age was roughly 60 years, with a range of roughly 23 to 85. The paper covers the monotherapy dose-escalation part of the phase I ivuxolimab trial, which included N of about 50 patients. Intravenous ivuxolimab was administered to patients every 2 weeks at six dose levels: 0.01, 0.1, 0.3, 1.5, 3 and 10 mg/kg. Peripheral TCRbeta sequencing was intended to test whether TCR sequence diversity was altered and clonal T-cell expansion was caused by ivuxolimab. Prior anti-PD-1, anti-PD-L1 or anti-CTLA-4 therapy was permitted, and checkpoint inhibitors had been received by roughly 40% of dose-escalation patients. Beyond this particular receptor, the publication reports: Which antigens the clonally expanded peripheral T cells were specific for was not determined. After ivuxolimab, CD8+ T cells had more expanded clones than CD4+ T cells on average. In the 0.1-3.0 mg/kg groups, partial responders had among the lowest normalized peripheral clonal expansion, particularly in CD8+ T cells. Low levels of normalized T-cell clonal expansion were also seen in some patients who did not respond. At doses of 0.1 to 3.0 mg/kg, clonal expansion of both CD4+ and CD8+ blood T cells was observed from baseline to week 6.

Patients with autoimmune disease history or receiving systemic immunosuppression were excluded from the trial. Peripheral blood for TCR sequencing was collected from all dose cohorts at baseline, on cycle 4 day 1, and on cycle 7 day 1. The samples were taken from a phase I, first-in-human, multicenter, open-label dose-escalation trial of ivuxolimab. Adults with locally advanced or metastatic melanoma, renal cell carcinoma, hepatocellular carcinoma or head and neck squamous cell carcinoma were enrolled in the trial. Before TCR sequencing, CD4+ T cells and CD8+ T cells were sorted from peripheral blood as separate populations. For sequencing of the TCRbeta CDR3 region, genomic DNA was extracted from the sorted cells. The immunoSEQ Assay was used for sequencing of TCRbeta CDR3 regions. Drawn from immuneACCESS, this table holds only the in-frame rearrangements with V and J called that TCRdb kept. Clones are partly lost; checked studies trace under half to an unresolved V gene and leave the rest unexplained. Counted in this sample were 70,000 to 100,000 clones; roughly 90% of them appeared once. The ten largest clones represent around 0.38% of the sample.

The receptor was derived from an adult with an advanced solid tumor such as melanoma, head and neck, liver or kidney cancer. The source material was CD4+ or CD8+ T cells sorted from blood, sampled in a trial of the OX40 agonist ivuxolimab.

The DNA sequence follows: TGTGCCAGCTCACTTTATAGCACAGATACGCAGTATTTT. This gives the protein CASSLYSTDTQYF. The V and J genes are TRBV18 and TRBJ2-3, with no reliable assignment of the D segment. The CDR3 runs 13 amino acids, cysteine and phenylalanine included. The entry retains the CDR3 DNA only, 39 bases that are in frame from base 1. V sheds 4 bases and J sheds 0 bases, leaving 5 bases between their ends. The germline V gene yields KGHSH for CDR1 and LQKENI for CDR2.